The TCR beta chain under discussion was sequenced for a study of OX40 agonist ivuxolimab in advanced cancers. Context from the whole study: Ivuxolimab was a fully human IgG2 agonistic monoclonal antibody targeting the costimulatory receptor OX40 (CD134). Intravenous ivuxolimab was administered to patients every 2 weeks at six dose levels: 0.01, 0.1, 0.3, 1.5, 3 and 10 mg/kg. Among the approximately 50 dose-escalation patients, 19 had hepatocellular carcinoma, 15 or so melanoma, 9 renal cell carcinoma and 9 head and neck cancer. In the dose-escalation cohort, more than 80% of patients were male, and the mean age was 60 years with a range of about 20 to 90. Patients were allowed to have had prior anti-PD-1, anti-PD-L1 or anti-CTLA-4 therapy, and 30% to 50% of the dose-escalation patients had previously received checkpoint inhibitors. Partial responses occurred in three dose-escalation patients: two with cutaneous melanoma and one with hepatocellular carcinoma. Peripheral TCRbeta sequencing aimed to test whether ivuxolimab altered TCR sequence diversity and caused clonal T-cell expansion. The paper covers the monotherapy dose-escalation part of the phase I ivuxolimab trial, which included N ≈ 52 patients. The study at large found these results: Low levels of normalized T-cell clonal expansion were also seen in some nonresponding patients. In partial responders in the 0.1-3.0 mg/kg groups, normalized peripheral clonal expansion was found to be among the lowest, especially among CD8+ T cells. At doses of 0.1 to 3.0 mg/kg, clonal expansion of both CD4+ and CD8+ T cells in blood was seen between baseline and week 6. After ivuxolimab, expanded clones were on average more numerous among CD8+ T cells than among CD4+ T cells. Which antigens the clonally expanded peripheral T cells were specific for was not determined.

The trial excluded patients who had a history of autoimmune disease or were on systemic immunosuppression. Peripheral blood for TCR sequencing was drawn from every dose cohort at baseline, at cycle 4 day 1 and at cycle 7 day 1. Samples came from an open-label, multicenter, first-in-human phase I dose-escalation trial of ivuxolimab. The trial enrolled adults with locally advanced or metastatic head and neck squamous cell, hepatocellular, melanoma or renal cell carcinoma. CD4+ and CD8+ T cells were sorted separately from peripheral blood before TCR sequencing. For sequencing of the TCRbeta CDR3 region, genomic DNA was extracted from the sorted cells. The immunoSEQ Assay was used to sequence the TCRbeta CDR3 regions. TCRdb stores this immuneACCESS table with in-frame sequences only. Part of the clones is absent; in the studies checked, under half of the shortfall reflects unresolved V genes, and no reason is known for the rest. The sample yields more than 35,000 clones; 78% were counted once. The ten largest clonotypes hold over 10% of the sample.

CDR1 and CDR2, per the germline V gene, are MDHEN and SYDVKM. V is cut by 6 bases and J by 6 bases, and the space between the germline ends is 15 bases. The CDR3 runs 14 residues from the cysteine to the phenylalanine. CDR3 DNA is the only sequence kept; it has 42 bases, read in frame from the first base. This clone was detected a few times. The clone's antigen remains unknown. No quality values exist for individual bases; no much larger clone is one base distant. The rearrangement joined TRBV28 to TRBJ1-5; no D gene call is confident. Sequencing was performed on CD4+ or CD8+ T cells sorted from blood, taken in a trial of the OX40 agonist ivuxolimab. This clonotype was sampled from an adult with an advanced solid tumor such as melanoma, head and neck, liver or kidney cancer. The DNA sequence is TGTGCCAGCAGCCCCTCCGGGGTCGGTCAGCCCCAGCATTTT. This gives the protein CASSPSGVGQPQHF.